This T cell receptor beta chain was recorded in a study of shared clonotypes between healthy human individuals. Healthy HIV-negative adults without recent acute infections or vaccinations served as donors. Everyone who donated was a Caucasian adult who lived in Nashville, Tennessee. Note on this clone: What it binds is not known.

This CDR3 comprises 16 residues. Germline V CDR1 and CDR2: LNHNV, YYDKDF (reference sequence). V was shortened by 2 bases and J by 0 bases, with 11 bases between the two germline ends. Study findings and constraints: Generation of non-shared clonotypes was less probable than generation of clonotypes shared by all four donors. Naive subsets usually exceeded memory subsets in estimated richness.

Repertoires were generated with immunoSEQ multiplex PCR, while TCRdb's copy carries only in-frame clones and drops some. This sample yields some 2.4 million clones, of which approximately 93% are seen a single time; about 0.39% belongs to the top ten. Material: naive CD4+ T cells from PBMCs. The sample's subset: CD45RA+ positively selected. V gene TRBV15 combines with J gene TRBJ2-4; D unclear. The clonotype originates from a man younger than 35 in good health. Some clones in this sample may be carry-over from other donors' samples. This chain's CDR3 is CATSRTQPLAKNIQYF. Here the CDR3 DNA reads TGTGCCACCAGCAGAACCCAGCCCCTAGCCAAAAACATTCAGTACTTC.